This T cell receptor beta chain originates from a study of T cells in Graves' hyperthyroidism and ophthalmopathy. Overall study context: Before any treatment, at initial diagnosis, peripheral blood was collected.

Amplified TCR beta CDR3 regions derived from RNA transcripts. During a first-round RT-PCR of the TCR CDR3, the HTBI primer set was used. TCRdb re-derived calls from the multiplex PCR reads in MiXCR, one entry per CDR3 protein. Of over 700,000 distinct CDR3 sequences in the sample, 18% are singletons; the top ten hold 16%. Study results and limitations: Clonotypes that were expanded in thyroid above 0.001 mostly appeared in blood too.

The germline V gene has CDR1 MGHRA and CDR2 YSYEKL. The CDR3 runs to 15 residues. J was trimmed by 1 base and V by 6 bases; bases with no gene match: 1. Of note for this clonotype: Its antigen is currently unknown.

Reasons for excluding patients were uncontrolled infection, other autoimmune disease, pregnancy or lactation. The sequenced sample was blood. This receptor was identified in a woman in her fifties or sixties with Graves' hyperthyroidism that later progressed to Graves' ophthalmopathy. The rearrangement joins TRBV4-1 to TRBJ2-6, with 9 nucleotides matching TRBD1. The CDR3 DNA reads TGCGCCAGCAGGGACAGGGGTTCTGGGGCCAACGTCCTGACTTTC. Translation gives CASRDRGSGANVLTF.